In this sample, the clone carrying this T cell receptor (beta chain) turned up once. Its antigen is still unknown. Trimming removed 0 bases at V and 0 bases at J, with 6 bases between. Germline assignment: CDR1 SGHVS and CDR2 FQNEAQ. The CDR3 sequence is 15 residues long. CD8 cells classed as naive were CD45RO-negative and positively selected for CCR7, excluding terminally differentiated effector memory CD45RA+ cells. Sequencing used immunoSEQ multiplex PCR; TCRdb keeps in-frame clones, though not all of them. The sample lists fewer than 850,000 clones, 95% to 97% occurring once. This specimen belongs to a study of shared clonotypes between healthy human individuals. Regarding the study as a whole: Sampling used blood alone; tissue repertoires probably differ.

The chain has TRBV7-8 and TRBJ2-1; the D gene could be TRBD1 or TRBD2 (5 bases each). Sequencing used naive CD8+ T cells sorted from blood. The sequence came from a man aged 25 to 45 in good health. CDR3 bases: TGTGCCAGCAGCTTAGCGGGGGTCTCCTACAATGAGCAGTTCTTC. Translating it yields CASSLAGVSYNEQFF. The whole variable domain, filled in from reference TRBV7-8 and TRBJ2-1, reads GAGVSQSPRYKVAKRGQDVALRCDPISGHVSLFWYQQALGQGPEFLTYFQNEAQLDKSGLPSDRFFAERPEGSVSTLKIQRTQQEDSAVYLCASSLAGVSYNEQFFGPGTRLTVL.